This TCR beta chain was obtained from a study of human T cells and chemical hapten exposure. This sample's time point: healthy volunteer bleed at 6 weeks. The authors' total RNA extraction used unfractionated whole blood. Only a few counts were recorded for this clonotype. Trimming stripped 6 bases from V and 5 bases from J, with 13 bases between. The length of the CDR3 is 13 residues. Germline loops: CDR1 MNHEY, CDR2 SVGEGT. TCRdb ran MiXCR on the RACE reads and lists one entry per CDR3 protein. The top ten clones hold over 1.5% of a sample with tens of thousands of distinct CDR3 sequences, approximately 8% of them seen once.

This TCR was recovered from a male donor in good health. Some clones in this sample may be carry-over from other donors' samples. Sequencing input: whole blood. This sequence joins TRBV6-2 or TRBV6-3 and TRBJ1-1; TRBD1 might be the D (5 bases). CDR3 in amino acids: CASSQGVVTEAFF. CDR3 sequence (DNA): TGTGCCAGCAGCCAAGGGGTGGTTACTGAAGCTTTCTTT.